A selection of T cell receptor beta chains follows, all from one sample in a study of T cells in Graves' hyperthyroidism and ophthalmopathy. Each CDR3 protein gets one entry after TCRdb re-called the multiplex PCR reads with MiXCR. The sample lists some 490,000 distinct CDR3 sequences, 22% occurring once. The sequencing input was blood. The receptor set was obtained from a woman in her sixties or seventies with Graves' ophthalmopathy. Both conserved end residues are part of each CDR3. The D gene is left open where the match is weak. Not all rows give a size; the values are once, few, many and, for expanded clones, a class.

TGTGCCAGCAGTTTGTTTGGCACTGAAGCTTTCTTT	CASSLFGTEAFF	TRBV27	many	NA	TRBJ1-1
TGTGCCAGCAGGCCTTTTCCCGGGACGGCTTTTTCCTACGAGCAGTACTTC	CASRPFPGTAFSYEQYF	TRBV6-2/TRBV6-3	NA	NA	TRBJ2-7
TGCAGTGCTAGATTCTGGGGTTTAAGCATTGAAGGACAGCCCCAGCATTTT	CSARFWGLSIEGQPQHF	TRBV20-1	NA	NA	TRBJ1-5
TGCGCCAGCAGCTTAGGGGGACTCCCCTTAGAGGAGCGGTACTTC	CASSLGGLPLEERYF	TRBV5-1	NA	NA	TRBJ2-7
TGTGCCAGCAGTTTATCCCGGGGGGGGGGCGGGGAGACCCAGTACTTC	CASSLSRGGGGETQYF	TRBV27	once	TRBD2	TRBJ2-5
TGCAGTGCTAGAAGGGTCCGGCGGAACCTTCAAGAAGAGACCCAGTACTTC	CSARRVRRNLQEETQYF	TRBV20-1	NA	NA	TRBJ2-5
TGTGCCAGCAGTTTAACAGGGAGGGGGGGAGATGAAAAACTGTTTTTT	CASSLTGRGGDEKLFF	TRBV27	NA	NA	TRBJ1-4
TGTGCCAGCAGCTTGGCTGAGCAGTTCTTC	CASSLAEQFF	TRBV5-6	NA	NA	TRBJ2-1
TGTGCCAGCAGCCCAAACCCCGGGACAGGCCATTCCACTGAAGCTTTCTTT	CASSPNPGTGHSTEAFF	TRBV12-3/TRBV12-4	many	TRBD1	TRBJ1-1
TGTGCCAGCAGGAACAGGGGGCAAGAGACCCAGTACTTC	CASRNRGQETQYF	TRBV2	many	TRBD1	TRBJ2-5
TGTGCCAGCAGCCCGGGGTCTAGAGGCGCTCAGCCCCAGCATTTT	CASSPGSRGAQPQHF	TRBV28	many	NA	TRBJ1-5
TGTGCCAGCAGTCACCTGGACAGGGAGTTCGGCTACACCTTC	CASSHLDREFGYTF	TRBV27	few	TRBD1	TRBJ1-2
TGTGCCAGCAGCCGGGCCTCGAACACCGGGGAGCTGTTTTTT	CASSRASNTGELFF	TRBV6-1	few	NA	TRBJ2-2
TGCGCCAGCAGCTTGGGTGCAGGGCGAGGGGACTATGGCTACACCTTC	CASSLGAGRGDYGYTF	TRBV5-1	NA	NA	TRBJ1-2
TGCAGTGCTCGACGGGAGGTCACTGAAGCTTTCTTT	CSARREVTEAFF	TRBV20-1	many	NA	TRBJ1-1
TGCAGTGCTAGATCGGAGGCCTACGAGCAGTACTTC	CSARSEAYEQYF	TRBV20-1	NA	NA	TRBJ2-7
TGTGCCACCGGGACTAGCGGGATGGGGGAGACCCAGTACTTC	CATGTSGMGETQYF	TRBV27	NA	TRBD2	TRBJ2-5
TGTGCCAGTAGTACCGCGGGACTAGCGGGAGTCCAAACGCAGTTCTTC	CASSTAGLAGVQTQFF	TRBV19	once	TRBD2	TRBJ2-1
TGTGCCAGCAGTGAGACGGGAAGTTACTATGGCTACACCTTC	CASSETGSYYGYTF	TRBV25-1	few	NA	TRBJ1-2
TGTGCCAGTAGTACCGCCCGGTCCACCGGGGAGCTGTTTTTT	CASSTARSTGELFF	TRBV19	NA	NA	TRBJ2-2
TGCAGTGCTAGAATGACACGGCCGTCGAGCTCCTACAATGAGCAGTTCTTC	CSARMTRPSSSYNEQFF	TRBV20-1	few	NA	TRBJ2-1
TGTGCCAGCAGCTCTCACCGGACTAGCGGGAGTAACGAGCAGTACTTC	CASSSHRTSGSNEQYF	TRBV7-2	once	TRBD2	TRBJ2-7
TGTGCCAGCAGCTTAGCGGGAGGGCCCGTTGAGCAGTTCTTC	CASSLAGGPVEQFF	TRBV7-2	NA	TRBD2	TRBJ2-1
TGTGCCAGCAGCTTTGAAGGTCGATCGCAGTATTTT	CASSFEGRSQYF	TRBV7-9	many	NA	TRBJ2-3
TGTGCCAGCAGCTTAGCCCCGGCGTCCTACGAGCAGTACTTC	CASSLAPASYEQYF	TRBV7-2	NA	NA	TRBJ2-7
TGTGCCAGCAGTGATCGGGGGCGGTCTGAAGCTTTCTTT	CASSDRGRSEAFF	TRBV28	once	NA	TRBJ1-1
TGTGCCAGCAGATATGACCCTTATACCTACGAGCAGTACTTC	CASRYDPYTYEQYF	TRBV12-3/TRBV12-4	NA	NA	TRBJ2-7
TGTGCCAGCAGCCCTGACGGGGTTCAGCCCCAGCATTTT	CASSPDGVQPQHF	TRBV6-1	few	NA	TRBJ1-5
TGCGCCAGCAGCTCGGTGGCGGCTAATCAATTACCAACGCAGTATTTT	CASSSVAANQLPTQYF	TRBV5-1	many	NA	TRBJ2-3
TGTGCCAGCAGCTTAACAGGTCACAGGAACACCGGGGAGCTGTTTTTT	CASSLTGHRNTGELFF	TRBV7-3	many	NA	TRBJ2-2
TGTGCCAGCAGCTCGGGACTAGCGGTGAGCTACAATGAGCAGTTCTTC	CASSSGLAVSYNEQFF	TRBV11-2	many	TRBD2	TRBJ2-1
TGTGCCAGCAGCGGACCCGGGACTAGCGGTCCAGATACGCAGTATTTT	CASSGPGTSGPDTQYF	TRBV5-4	few	TRBD2	TRBJ2-3
TGTGCCAGCAGCGTAGATGTTCAGGTCTACAATGAGCAGTTCTTC	CASSVDVQVYNEQFF	TRBV9	NA	NA	TRBJ2-1
TGTGCCAGCAGTCTTAATGCAGGGGGTGGTGAGCAGTACTTC	CASSLNAGGGEQYF	TRBV12-3/TRBV12-4	NA	TRBD1	TRBJ2-7
TGTGCCAGCAGCGCATACGGACGGGGGGCCTATGGCTACACCTTC	CASSAYGRGAYGYTF	TRBV9	few	NA	TRBJ1-2
TGTGCCAGCAGCCAAGTTTCAGGGGGCTTCTACAATGAGCAGTTCTTC	CASSQVSGGFYNEQFF	TRBV3-1	NA	TRBD1	TRBJ2-1
TGCGCCAGCAGCTTGGGAGGGTATAATGAAAAACTGTTTTTT	CASSLGGYNEKLFF	TRBV5-1	few	NA	TRBJ1-4
TGTGCCAGCTCCAGGGGCGGAAACACCATATATTTT	CASSRGGNTIYF	TRBV6-1	few	NA	TRBJ1-3
TGTGCCAGCAGTAGAGCGGTGGGGGCCAACGTCCTGACTTTC	CASSRAVGANVLTF	TRBV6-2/TRBV6-3	few	NA	TRBJ2-6
TGTGCCAGCAGTGAAGCAGGGGGCCTGACTGGCTACACCTTC	CASSEAGGLTGYTF	TRBV2	many	TRBD1	TRBJ1-2
TGTGCCAGCAGCTTTGGCCTCGGACAGGGCTTCTCCTACGAGCAGTACTTC	CASSFGLGQGFSYEQYF	TRBV11-2	NA	TRBD1	TRBJ2-7
TGTGCCAGCCCCCGGACACCGAACCAAGAGACCCAGTACTTC	CASPRTPNQETQYF	TRBV27	few	NA	TRBJ2-5
TGTGCCAGCAGCCATGACAGGAGCTATGGCTACACCTTC	CASSHDRSYGYTF	TRBV28	many	NA	TRBJ1-2
TGTGCCAGCAGTGACCGACAGGGATCGAACACTGAAGCTTTCTTT	CASSDRQGSNTEAFF	TRBV12-3/TRBV12-4	many	TRBD1	TRBJ1-1
TGTGCCAGCTCACCAGTTGGTCCAGGGGAGGGCAATCAGCCCCAGCATTTT	CASSPVGPGEGNQPQHF	TRBV18	NA	NA	TRBJ1-5
TGTGCCAGTAGTATAGTTTCCAGGGGATCCCTTGAAGCTTTCTTT	CASSIVSRGSLEAFF	TRBV19	once	NA	TRBJ1-1
TGTGCCAGCAGTTCAAACCGGGACAGGGTTTGGTATGGCTACACCTTC	CASSSNRDRVWYGYTF	TRBV12-3/TRBV12-4	NA	TRBD1	TRBJ1-2
TGTGCCAGCAGCGGGCACAACTATGGCTACACCTTC	CASSGHNYGYTF	TRBV6-1	few	NA	TRBJ1-2
TGCGCCAGCAGCTTCGGGGGACAGGGTATCGATGAGCAGTTCTTC	CASSFGGQGIDEQFF	TRBV5-1	few	TRBD1	TRBJ2-1
TGTGCCATCAGTGACTCTAGCGGGAGAGATGTCGAGCAGTACTTC	CAISDSSGRDVEQYF	TRBV10-3	NA	TRBD2	TRBJ2-7
TGTGCCACCAGCCGGGCAGGCTTCGCTGGAAACACCATATATTTT	CATSRAGFAGNTIYF	TRBV15	NA	NA	TRBJ1-3
TGTGCTAGTGGTTTGGCAACGAAAACAGGGAGAAGAAGCACAGATACGCAGTATTTT	CASGLATKTGRRSTDTQYF	TRBV12-5	NA	NA	TRBJ2-3
TGCAGTGCTAGAGATATCACAGGAGACTATGGCTACACCTTC	CSARDITGDYGYTF	TRBV20-1	few	NA	TRBJ1-2
TGTGCCATCTCGCACGTCCTTAGCACAGATACGCAGTATTTT	CAISHVLSTDTQYF	TRBV10-3	few	NA	TRBJ2-3
TGTGCTAGTGGTTTGGCAGGAACAGGGTTAACCTACAATGAGCAGTTCTTC	CASGLAGTGLTYNEQFF	TRBV12-5	NA	NA	TRBJ2-1